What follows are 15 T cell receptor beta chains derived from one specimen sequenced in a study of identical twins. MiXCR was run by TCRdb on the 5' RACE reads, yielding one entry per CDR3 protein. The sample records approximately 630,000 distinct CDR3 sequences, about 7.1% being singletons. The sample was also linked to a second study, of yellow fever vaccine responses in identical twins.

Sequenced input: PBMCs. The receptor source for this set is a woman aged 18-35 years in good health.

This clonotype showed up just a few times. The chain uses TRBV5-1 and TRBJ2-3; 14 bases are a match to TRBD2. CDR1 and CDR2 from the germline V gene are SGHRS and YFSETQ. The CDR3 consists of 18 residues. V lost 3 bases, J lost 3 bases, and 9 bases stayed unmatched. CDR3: CASSSTGLAGVGTDTQYF. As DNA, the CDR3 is TGCGCCAGCAGCTCGACGGGACTAGCGGGAGTTGGTACAGATACGCAGTATTTT.

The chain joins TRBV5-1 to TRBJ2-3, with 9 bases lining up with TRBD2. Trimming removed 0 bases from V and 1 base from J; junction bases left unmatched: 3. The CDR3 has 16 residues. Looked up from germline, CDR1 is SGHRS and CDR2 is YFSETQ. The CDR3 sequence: CASSLAERGGTDTQYF. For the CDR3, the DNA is TGCGCCAGCAGCTTGGCGGAGCGGGGGGGCACAGATACGCAGTATTTT.

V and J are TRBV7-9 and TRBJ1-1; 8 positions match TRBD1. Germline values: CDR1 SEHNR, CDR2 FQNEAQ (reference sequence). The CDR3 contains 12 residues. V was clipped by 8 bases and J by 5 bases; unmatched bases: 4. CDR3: CASLQGETEAFF. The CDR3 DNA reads TGTGCCAGCTTACAGGGGGAAACTGAAGCTTTCTTT. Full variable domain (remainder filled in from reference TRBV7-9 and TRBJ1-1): DTGVSQNPRHKITKRGQNVTFRCDPISEHNRLYWYRQTLGQGPEFLTYFQNEAQLEKSRLLSDRFSAERPKGSFSTLEIQRTEQGDSAMYLCASLQGETEAFFGQGTRLTVV.

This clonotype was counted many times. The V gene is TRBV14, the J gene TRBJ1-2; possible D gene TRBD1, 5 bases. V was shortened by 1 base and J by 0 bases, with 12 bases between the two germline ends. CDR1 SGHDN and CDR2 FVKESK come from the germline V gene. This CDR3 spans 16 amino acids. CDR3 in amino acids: CASSQGVRGTNYGYTF. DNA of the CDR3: TGTGCCAGCAGCCAAGGGGTCCGGGGGACTAACTATGGCTACACCTTC.

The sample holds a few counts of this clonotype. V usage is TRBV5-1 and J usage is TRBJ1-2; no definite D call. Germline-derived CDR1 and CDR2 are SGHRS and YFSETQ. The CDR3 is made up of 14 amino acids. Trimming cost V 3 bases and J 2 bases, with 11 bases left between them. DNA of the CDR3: TGCGCCAGCAGCTCCCCCGAAGTAAACTATGGCTACACCTTC. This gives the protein CASSSPEVNYGYTF. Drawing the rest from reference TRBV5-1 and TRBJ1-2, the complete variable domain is KAGVTQTPRYLIKTRGQQVTLSCSPISGHRSVSWYQQTPGQGLQFLFEYFSETQRNKGNFPGRFSGRQFSNSRSEMNVSTLELGDSALYLCASSSPEVNYGYTFGSGTRLTVV.

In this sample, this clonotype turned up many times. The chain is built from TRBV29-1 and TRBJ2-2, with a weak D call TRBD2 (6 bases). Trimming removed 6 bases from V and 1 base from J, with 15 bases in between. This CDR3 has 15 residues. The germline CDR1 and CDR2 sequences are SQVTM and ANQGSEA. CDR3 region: CSVLWGVKNTGELFF. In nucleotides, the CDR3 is TGCAGCGTGCTTTGGGGGGTCAAGAACACCGGGGAGCTGTTTTTT.

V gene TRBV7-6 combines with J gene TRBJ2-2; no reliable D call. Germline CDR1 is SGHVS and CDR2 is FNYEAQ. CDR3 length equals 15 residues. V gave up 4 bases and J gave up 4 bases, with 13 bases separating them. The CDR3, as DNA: TGTGCCAGCAGCTCAATGCTTCAGAGCACCGGGGAGCTGTTTTTT. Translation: CASSSMLQSTGELFF.

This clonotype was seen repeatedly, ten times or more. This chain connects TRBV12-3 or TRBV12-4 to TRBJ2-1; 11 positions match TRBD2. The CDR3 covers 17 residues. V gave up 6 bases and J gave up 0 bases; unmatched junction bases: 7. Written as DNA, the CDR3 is TGTGCCAGCAGCCCCAGACTAGCGGGGAGCTCCTACAATGAGCAGTTCTTC. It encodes CASSPRLAGSSYNEQFF.

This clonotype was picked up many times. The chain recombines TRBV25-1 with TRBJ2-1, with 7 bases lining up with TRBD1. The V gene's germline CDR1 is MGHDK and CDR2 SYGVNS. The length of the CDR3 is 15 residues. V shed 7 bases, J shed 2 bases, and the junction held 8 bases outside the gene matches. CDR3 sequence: CASTPGGPTYNEQFF. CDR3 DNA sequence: TGTGCCAGCACCCCAGGGGGACCGACCTACAATGAGCAGTTCTTC.

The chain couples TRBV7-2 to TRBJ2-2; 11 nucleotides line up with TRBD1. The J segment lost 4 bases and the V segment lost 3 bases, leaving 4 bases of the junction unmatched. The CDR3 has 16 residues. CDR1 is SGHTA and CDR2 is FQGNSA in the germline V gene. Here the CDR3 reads CASSFGQGAVTGELFF. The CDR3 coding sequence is TGTGCCAGCAGCTTTGGACAGGGGGCCGTCACCGGGGAGCTGTTTTTT. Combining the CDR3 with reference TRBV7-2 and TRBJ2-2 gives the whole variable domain GAGVSQSPSNKVTEKGKDVELRCDPISGHTALYWYRQSLGQGLEFLIYFQGNSAPDKSGLPSDRFSAERTGGSVSTLTIQRTQQEDSAVYLCASSFGQGAVTGELFFGEGSRLTVL.

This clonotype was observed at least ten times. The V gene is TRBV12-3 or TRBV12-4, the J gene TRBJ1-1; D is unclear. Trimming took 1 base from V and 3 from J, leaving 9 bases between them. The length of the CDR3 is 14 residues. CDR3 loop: CASSLDALDTEAFF. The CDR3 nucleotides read TGTGCCAGCAGTTTAGATGCTCTGGACACTGAAGCTTTCTTT.

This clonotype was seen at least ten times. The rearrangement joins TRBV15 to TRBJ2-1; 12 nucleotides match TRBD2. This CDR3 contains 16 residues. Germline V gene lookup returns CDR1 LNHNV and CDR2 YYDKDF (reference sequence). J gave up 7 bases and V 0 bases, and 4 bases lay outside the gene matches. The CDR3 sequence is CATSRETSGSGNEQFF. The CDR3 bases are TGTGCCACCAGCAGAGAGACTAGCGGGAGTGGGAATGAGCAGTTCTTC.

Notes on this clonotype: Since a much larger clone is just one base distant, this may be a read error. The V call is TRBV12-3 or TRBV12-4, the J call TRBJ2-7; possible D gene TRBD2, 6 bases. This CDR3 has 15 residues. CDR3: CDSSLRAGTSYEQYF. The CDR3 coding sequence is TGTGACAGCAGTTTACGAGCCGGGACTTCCTACGAGCAGTACTTC.

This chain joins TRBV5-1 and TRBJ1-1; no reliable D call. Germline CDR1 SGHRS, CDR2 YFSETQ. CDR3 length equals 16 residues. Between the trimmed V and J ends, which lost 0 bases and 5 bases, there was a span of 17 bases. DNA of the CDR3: TGCGCCAGCAGCTTGGACGCCGTGAGGGAAGGGACTGAAGCTTTCTTT. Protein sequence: CASSLDAVREGTEAFF.

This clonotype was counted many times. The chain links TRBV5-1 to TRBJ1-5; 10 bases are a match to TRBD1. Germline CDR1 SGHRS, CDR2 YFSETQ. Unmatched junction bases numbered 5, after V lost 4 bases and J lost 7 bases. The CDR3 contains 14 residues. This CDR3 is CASSLGQGEQPQHF. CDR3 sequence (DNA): TGCGCCAGCAGCCTCGGACAGGGGGAGCAGCCCCAGCATTTT. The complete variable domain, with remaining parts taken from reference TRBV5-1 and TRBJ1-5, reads KAGVTQTPRYLIKTRGQQVTLSCSPISGHRSVSWYQQTPGQGLQFLFEYFSETQRNKGNFPGRFSGRQFSNSRSEMNVSTLELGDSALYLCASSLGQGEQPQHFGDGTRLSIL.